This record looks at one T cell receptor beta chain sequence and its context. This entry comes from a study of CD8 T cells in ankylosing spondylitis. From the 5' RACE reads, TCRdb called clonotypes with MiXCR, one entry per CDR3 protein. The data contain about 160,000 distinct CDR3 sequences, 9.8% of them singletons. The V and J ends lost 2 bases and 6 bases respectively, with 11 bases between them. Germline assignment: CDR1 GTSNPN and CDR2 SVGIG (reference sequence). There are 13 residues in the CDR3. The V gene is TRBV30, the J gene TRBJ2-1; D remains unclear. The sequenced sample was blood, either unsorted or a sorted T cell fraction (not recorded which). The source of this sequence is a female donor with ankylosing spondylitis or in good health (not recorded which). The chain's CDR3 is CAWSPVPSNEQFF. The CDR3 bases are TGTGCCTGGAGTCCTGTTCCCTCCAATGAGCAGTTCTTC.